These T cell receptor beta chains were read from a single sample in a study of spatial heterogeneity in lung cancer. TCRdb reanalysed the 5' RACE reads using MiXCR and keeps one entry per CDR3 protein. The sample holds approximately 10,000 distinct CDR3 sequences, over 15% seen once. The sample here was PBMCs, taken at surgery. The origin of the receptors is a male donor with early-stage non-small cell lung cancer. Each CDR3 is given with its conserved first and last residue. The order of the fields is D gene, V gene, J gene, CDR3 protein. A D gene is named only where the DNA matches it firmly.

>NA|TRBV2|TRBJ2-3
CASSRENTDTQYF
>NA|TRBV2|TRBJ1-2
CASSEAAGKGTNYGYTF
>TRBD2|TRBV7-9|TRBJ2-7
CASSLGLAGGPEEQYF
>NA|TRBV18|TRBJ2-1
CASSPSAFNSYNEQFF
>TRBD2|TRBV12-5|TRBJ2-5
CASGTGLAFQETQYF
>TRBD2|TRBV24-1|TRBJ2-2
CATSDFGGTSGTGELFF
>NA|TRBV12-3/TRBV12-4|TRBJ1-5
CASSSDNQPQHF
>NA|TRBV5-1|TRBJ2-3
CASSLSRTTDTQYF
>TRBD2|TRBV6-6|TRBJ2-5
CASSYGNDGSGIETQYF
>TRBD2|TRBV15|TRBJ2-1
CATSRAGLAGVVNEQFF
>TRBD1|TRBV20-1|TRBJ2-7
CSASEGQGVRYEQYF
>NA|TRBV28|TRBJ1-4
CASSLGRTEKLFF
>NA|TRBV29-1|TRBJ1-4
CSALTGSNEKLFF
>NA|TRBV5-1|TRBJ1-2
CASSSLSGLEGYTF
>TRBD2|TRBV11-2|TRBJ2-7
CASRPGLAGSYEQYF
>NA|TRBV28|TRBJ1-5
CASSFLGKGGDQPQHF
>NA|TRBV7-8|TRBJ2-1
CASTRDTSSYNEQFF
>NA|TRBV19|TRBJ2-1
CASSYFGRNPYNEQFF
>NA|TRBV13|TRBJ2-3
CASSLESTDTQYF
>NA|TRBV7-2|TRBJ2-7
CASSGGGISYEQYF
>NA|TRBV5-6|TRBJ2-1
CASSLAIRERWNEQFF